This TCR beta chain is drawn from a study of blood T cell repertoires in COVID-19. At the level of the study: Samples came from the United States, Italy and Spain, spanning acute and convalescent COVID-19.

This clone was seen a few times. Per the study methods: Estimation of nucleated cell counts was performed using reference gene primer amplification. Clones were sequenced by immunoSEQ multiplex PCR, and TCRdb holds only the in-frame ones, with some missing. The V and J calls and clone size come from that table; D and trimming were worked out from the DNA. The table has about 300,000 clones, around 92% seen once. Enrollment of patients from Seattle took place during active infection, with longitudinal follow-up. The V segment lost 2 bases and the J segment 7 bases; nucleotides outside the gene matches: 6. CDR3 length: 16 residues. In germline, CDR1 is MNHEY, CDR2 SVGEGT.

The chain uses TRBV6-2 or TRBV6-3 and TRBJ1-6; 9 bases fit TRBD1. This TCR was recovered from a woman aged 25 to 45 with COVID-19, enrolled during active disease. Sequencing was carried out using peripheral blood. The CDR3 bases are TGTGCCAGCAGTTACCCGGGACAGGGAGGGAATTCACCCCTCCACTTT. The encoded protein is CASSYPGQGGNSPLHF.